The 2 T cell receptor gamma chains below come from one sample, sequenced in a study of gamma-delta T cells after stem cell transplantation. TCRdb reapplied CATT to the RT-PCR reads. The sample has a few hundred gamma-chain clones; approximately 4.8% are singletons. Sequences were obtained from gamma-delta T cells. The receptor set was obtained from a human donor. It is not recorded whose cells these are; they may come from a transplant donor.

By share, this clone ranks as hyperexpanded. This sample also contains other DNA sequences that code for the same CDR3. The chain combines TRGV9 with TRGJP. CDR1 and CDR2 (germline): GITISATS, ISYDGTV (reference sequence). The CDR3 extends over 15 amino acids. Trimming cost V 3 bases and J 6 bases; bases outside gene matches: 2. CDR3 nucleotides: TGTGCCTTGTGGGAGCGAGAGTTGGGCAAAAAAATCAAGGTATTT. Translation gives CALWERELGKKIKVF.

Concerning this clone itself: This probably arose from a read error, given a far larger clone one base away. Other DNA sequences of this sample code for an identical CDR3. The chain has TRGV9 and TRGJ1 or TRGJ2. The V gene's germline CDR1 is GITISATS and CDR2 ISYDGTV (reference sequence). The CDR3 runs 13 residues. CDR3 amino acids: CALWEVQGYRKLF. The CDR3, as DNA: TGTGCCCTGTGGGAGGTGCAAGGGTATAGGAAACTCTTT.